The 17 T cell receptor beta chains below all came from one sample that was sequenced in a study of blood T cell repertoires in COVID-19. Produced via immunoSEQ multiplex PCR; TCRdb's table is partial and in-frame only. The sample holds about 81,000 clones; under 85% are singletons and the top ten take approximately 14%. The sequenced sample consisted of peripheral blood. The receptor set was obtained from a human donor in a cohort sampled during active COVID-19.

V is TRBV29-1 and J is TRBJ1-5; 8 nucleotides align to TRBD1. Per germline, CDR1 SQVTM and CDR2 ANQGSEA. The trim removed 6 bases at V and 3 bases at J, leaving 4 bases unmatched. The CDR3 consists of 13 residues. This CDR3 reads CSVGTGVNQPQHF. The CDR3 nucleotides are TGCAGCGTCGGGACAGGAGTCAATCAGCCCCAGCATTTT.

The V gene is TRBV10-1, the J gene TRBJ1-1; D gene ambiguous. The CDR3 loop spans 13 amino acids. Germline CDR1 reads WNHNN; CDR2 reads SYGVQD (reference sequence). V lost 4 bases and J 7 bases, leaving 13 bases between the germline ends. The CDR3 DNA is TGCGCCAGCAGTGCCGTGCCGGGATATGAAGCTTTCTTT. Encoded protein: CASSAVPGYEAFF.

This chain links TRBV6-1 with TRBJ2-2; 14 bases map to TRBD2. CDR1 is MNHNS and CDR2 is SASEGT in the germline V gene. J gave up 8 bases and V 4 bases, and 6 bases lay outside the gene matches. This CDR3 contains 16 residues. CDR3: CASSVGLAGVQGELFF. DNA of the CDR3: TGTGCCAGCAGTGTGGGACTAGCGGGGGTTCAGGGGGAGCTGTTTTTT.

This clone was recorded a few times. The V and J genes are TRBV5-4 and TRBJ2-7; 7 bases are a match to TRBD2. The CDR3 consists of 15 residues. Germline assignment: CDR1 SGHNT and CDR2 YYREEE (reference sequence). V lost 1 base and J lost 0; bases outside the gene matches: 4. In DNA form, the CDR3 reads TGTGCCAGCAGCTTGAGGGCGGGGGACTCCTACGAGCAGTACTTC. Protein: CASSLRAGDSYEQYF.

With respect to this clone: The same CDR3 can be traced to other DNA sequences in this sample. The genes are TRBV4-1 and TRBJ1-1; D not resolved. CDR1 is MGHRA, CDR2 YSYEKL, per germline. This CDR3 is built from 14 residues. The V and J ends lost 0 bases and 5 bases respectively, with 10 bases between them. The CDR3 loop reads CASSQDPGNTEAFF. DNA for the CDR3: TGCGCCAGCAGCCAAGATCCGGGAAATACTGAAGCTTTCTTT.

The chain couples TRBV5-4 to TRBJ2-5; D not resolved. CDR3 length: 13 amino acids. V was trimmed by 2 bases and J by 1 base, leaving 6 bases between them. CDR1 is SGHNT, CDR2 YYREEE, per germline (reference sequence). CDR3 sequence reads: CASSFGSQETQYF. CDR3 nucleotide sequence: TGTGCCAGCAGCTTTGGTAGCCAAGAGACCCAGTACTTC.

The V call is TRBV7-2, the J call TRBJ2-3, with D hard to call. Germline V gene data show CDR1 as SGHTA and CDR2 as FQGNSA. The CDR3 is 13 residues long. The V and J ends lost 5 bases and 5 bases respectively, with 11 bases between them. The CDR3 DNA sequence: TGTGCCAGCAGCCGGCTAGTGAGAGATACGCAGTATTTT. Protein product: CASSRLVRDTQYF.

The chain joins TRBV6-5 to TRBJ2-7, with D possibly matching TRBD1 (5 bases). The CDR3 loop spans 13 amino acids. V was pared by 2 bases and J by 7 bases, with 12 bases between. From germline, CDR1 is MNHEY and CDR2 SVGAGI. The CDR3 region has the DNA TGTGCCAGCAGTTACAGAATCAGACAGGAGCAGTACTTC. Protein sequence: CASSYRIRQEQYF.

The chain uses TRBV9 and TRBJ1-2, with a weak D call TRBD1 (5 bases). The CDR3 totals 14 residues. Trimming left V 0 bases short and J 4 bases short, with 10 bases between. Germline V gene data show CDR1 as SGDLS and CDR2 as YYNGEE. The CDR3 is CASSVEGRIYGYTF. CDR3 coding DNA: TGTGCCAGCAGCGTAGAGGGGCGGATCTATGGCTACACCTTC.

This chain links TRBV12-5 with TRBJ1-1; D perhaps matches TRBD1 (6 bases). CDR3 length equals 13 residues. The V end lost 5 bases, the J end lost 3 bases, and 10 bases lay between the germline ends. CDR1 and CDR2 from the germline V gene are LGHNT and FRNRAP. This CDR3 reads CASGLGGHTEAFF. The CDR3 bases are TGTGCTAGTGGTCTAGGGGGACACACTGAAGCTTTCTTT.

The chain uses TRBV30 and TRBJ1-5; D is ambiguous. The CDR3 length is 14 residues. Germline values: CDR1 GTSNPN, CDR2 SVGIG (reference sequence). With 0 bases removed from V and 6 bases from J, the gap between germline ends came to 12 bases. The CDR3, as DNA: TGTGCCTGGAGTGTAGTTCGGGTGGGTCAGCCCCAGCATTTT. Its protein product is CAWSVVRVGQPQHF.

This chain links TRBV9 with TRBJ1-6, with TRBD1 matching over 7 bases. This CDR3 region has 17 residues. Germline assignment: CDR1 SGDLS and CDR2 YYNGEE. Germline trimming cut 0 bases from V and 5 bases from J; bases unmatched to any gene: 8. The CDR3 DNA reads TGTGCCAGCAGCGTAGATCCGGGACAGTACCATAATTCACCCCTCCACTTT. Its protein is CASSVDPGQYHNSPLHF.

The V gene is TRBV11-2, the J gene TRBJ2-1; D is ambiguous. V dropped 1 base and J dropped 7 bases, with 14 bases sitting between them. Germline V gene data show CDR1 as SGHAT and CDR2 as FQNNGV. The CDR3 has 15 amino acids. CDR3 coding DNA: TGTGCCAGCAGCTTAGGCACTGCGACCGGGAATGAGCAGTTCTTC. Amino acid sequence: CASSLGTATGNEQFF.

In nucleotides, the CDR3 is TGTGCCACCAGCAGACGGACAGGGGGAAATATATTCATAGAAAAACTGTTTTTT. Its translation is CATSRRTGGNIFIEKLFF. The chain has TRBV15 and TRBJ1-4, with TRBD1 matching 10 bases. Germline values: CDR1 LNHNV, CDR2 YYDKDF (reference sequence). The CDR3 runs 18 residues. V lost 2 bases and J lost 8; bases outside the gene matches: 14.

This chain connects TRBV27 to TRBJ2-7; 8 bases line up with TRBD1. The trim removed 4 bases at V and 6 bases at J, leaving 2 bases unmatched. The CDR3 is made up of 12 amino acids. CDR1 and CDR2 from the germline V gene are MNHEY and SMNVEV (reference sequence). The CDR3 nucleotides are TGTGCCAGCAGTTCTCAGGGGGCCGAGCAGTACTTC. Translating gives CASSSQGAEQYF.

J is TRBJ2-7 and V is TRBV5-1; 8 nucleotides agree with TRBD2. Germline CDR1 and CDR2: SGHRS and YFSETQ. V gave up 0 bases and J gave up 0 bases; unmatched junction bases: 2. The CDR3 spans 15 residues. The CDR3 here is CASSLGGTSSYEQYF. In nucleotides, the CDR3 is TGCGCCAGCAGCTTGGGAGGGACTAGCTCCTACGAGCAGTACTTC.

The chain combines TRBV7-2 with TRBJ2-5, with TRBD2 matching 8 bases. CDR1 is SGHTA, CDR2 FQGNSA, per germline. The trim removed 4 bases at V and 2 bases at J, leaving 9 bases unmatched. The CDR3 covers 16 residues. The CDR3 DNA is TGTGCCAGCAGCTCTAACCTAGCGGGTAGGCAAGAGACCCAGTACTTC. It specifies CASSSNLAGRQETQYF.